The source of this T cell receptor (beta chain) is a study of T-cell reconstitution after alpha-beta-depleted transplantation in children. It was with unique molecular identifiers that the TCRbeta library was prepared. TCRdb ran MiXCR on the PCR reads and lists one entry per CDR3 protein. Among a few hundred thousand distinct CDR3 sequences listed, 18% were seen once. The germline V gene has CDR1 SGHAT and CDR2 FQNNGV. V was clipped by 5 bases and J by 3 bases; unmatched bases: 7. The CDR3 is 15 amino acids. This material consisted of PBMCs from the stem cell graft donor, taken from the stem cell graft. This clonotype originated in a human donor who donated a stem cell graft to a child with acute lymphoblastic leukemia. The chain recombines TRBV11-2 with TRBJ2-7; TRBD1 agrees at 10 bases. The CDR3 bases are TGTGCCAGCAGCCGCTCCCGGGACAGGGGCTACGAGCAGTACTTC. It specifies CASSRSRDRGYEQYF.